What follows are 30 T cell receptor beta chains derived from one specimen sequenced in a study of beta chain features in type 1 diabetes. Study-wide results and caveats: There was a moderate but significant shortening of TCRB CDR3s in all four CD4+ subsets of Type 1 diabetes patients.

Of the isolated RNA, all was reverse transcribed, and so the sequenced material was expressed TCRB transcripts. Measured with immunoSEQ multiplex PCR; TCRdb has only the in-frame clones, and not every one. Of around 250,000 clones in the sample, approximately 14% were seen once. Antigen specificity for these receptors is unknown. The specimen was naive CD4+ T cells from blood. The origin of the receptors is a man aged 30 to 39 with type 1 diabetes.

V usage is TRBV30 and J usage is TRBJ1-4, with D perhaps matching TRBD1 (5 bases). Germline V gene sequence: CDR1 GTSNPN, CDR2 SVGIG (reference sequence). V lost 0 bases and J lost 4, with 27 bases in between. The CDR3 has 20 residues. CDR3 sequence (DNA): TGTGCCTGGAGTGTGGGGGACTTGAGGGACGGGATCGGTTTTAATGAAAAACTGTTTTTT. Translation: CAWSVGDLRDGIGFNEKLFF.

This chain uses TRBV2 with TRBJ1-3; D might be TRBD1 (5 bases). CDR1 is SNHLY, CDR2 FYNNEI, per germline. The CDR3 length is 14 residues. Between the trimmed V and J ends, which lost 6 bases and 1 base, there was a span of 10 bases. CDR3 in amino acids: CASRFQGSGNTIYF. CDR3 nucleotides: TGTGCCAGCAGGTTCCAGGGATCTGGAAACACCATATATTTT.

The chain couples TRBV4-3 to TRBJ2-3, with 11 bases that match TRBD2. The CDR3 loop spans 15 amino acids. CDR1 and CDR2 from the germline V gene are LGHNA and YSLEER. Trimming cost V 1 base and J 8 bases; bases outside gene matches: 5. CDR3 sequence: CASSQGTSGSGTQYF. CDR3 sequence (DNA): TGCGCCAGCAGCCAAGGCACTAGCGGGAGTGGTACGCAGTATTTT.

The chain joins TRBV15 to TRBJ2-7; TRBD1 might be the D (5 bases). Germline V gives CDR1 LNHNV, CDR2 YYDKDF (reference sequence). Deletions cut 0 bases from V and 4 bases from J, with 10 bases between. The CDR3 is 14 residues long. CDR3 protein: CATSRDKGSYEQYF. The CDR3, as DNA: TGTGCCACCAGCAGAGATAAGGGGTCGTACGAGCAGTACTTC.

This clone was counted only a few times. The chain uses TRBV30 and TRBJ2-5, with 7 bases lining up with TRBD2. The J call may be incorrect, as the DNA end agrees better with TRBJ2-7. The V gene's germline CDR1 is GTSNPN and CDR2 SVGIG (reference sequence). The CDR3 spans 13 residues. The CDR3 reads CAWSALADYEQYF. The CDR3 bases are TGTGCCTGGAGTGCCCTAGCGGACTACGAGCAGTACTTC.

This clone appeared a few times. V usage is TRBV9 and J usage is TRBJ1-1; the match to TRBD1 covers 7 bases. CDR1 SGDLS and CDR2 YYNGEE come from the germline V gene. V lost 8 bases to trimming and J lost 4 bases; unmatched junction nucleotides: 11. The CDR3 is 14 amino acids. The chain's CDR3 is CASSTGTGGTEAFF. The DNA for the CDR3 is TGTGCCAGTTCGACAGGGACGGGCGGCACTGAAGCTTTCTTT.

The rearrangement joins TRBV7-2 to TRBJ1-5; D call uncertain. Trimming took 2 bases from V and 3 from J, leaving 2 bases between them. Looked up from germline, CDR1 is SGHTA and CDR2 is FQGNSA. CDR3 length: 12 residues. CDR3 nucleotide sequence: TGTGCCAGCAGCTTACACAATCAGCCCCAGCATTTT. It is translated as CASSLHNQPQHF. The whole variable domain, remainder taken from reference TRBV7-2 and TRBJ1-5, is GAGVSQSPSNKVTEKGKDVELRCDPISGHTALYWYRQSLGQGLEFLIYFQGNSAPDKSGLPSDRFSAERTGGSVSTLTIQRTQQEDSAVYLCASSLHNQPQHFGDGTRLSIL.

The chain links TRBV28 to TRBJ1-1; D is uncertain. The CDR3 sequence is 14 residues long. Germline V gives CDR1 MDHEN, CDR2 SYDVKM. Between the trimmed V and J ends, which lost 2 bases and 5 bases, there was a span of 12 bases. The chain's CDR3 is CASSLGETGTEAFF. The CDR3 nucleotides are TGTGCCAGCAGTTTAGGAGAAACGGGAACTGAAGCTTTCTTT.

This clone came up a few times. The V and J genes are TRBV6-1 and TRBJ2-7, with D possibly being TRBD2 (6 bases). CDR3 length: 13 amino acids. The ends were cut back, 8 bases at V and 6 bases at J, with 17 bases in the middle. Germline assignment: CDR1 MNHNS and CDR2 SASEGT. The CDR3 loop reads CASSGITGSEQYF. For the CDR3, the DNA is TGTGCCAGCTCAGGGATTACCGGGAGCGAGCAGTACTTC.

The CDR3 nucleotides are TGTGCCAGTGGGGGCCAGGGGAGAGATACGCAGTATTTT. Its protein product is CASGGQGRDTQYF. The chain combines TRBV7-2 with TRBJ2-3, with a possible D match to TRBD1 (6 bases). The ends were cut back, 9 bases at V and 5 bases at J, with 15 bases in the middle. The germline V gene encodes CDR1 SGHTA and CDR2 FQGNSA. This CDR3 has 13 residues.

DNA for the CDR3: TGTGCCAGCAGCACCTCCGGGACTAGCGGGAGTGGCACCGGGGAGCTGTTTTTT. Translated, it gives CASSTSGTSGSGTGELFF. The V gene is TRBV9, the J gene TRBJ2-2, with 14 bases identical to TRBD2. J gave up 4 bases and V 4 bases, and 9 bases lay outside the gene matches. The CDR3 spans 18 residues. Germline values: CDR1 SGDLS, CDR2 YYNGEE.

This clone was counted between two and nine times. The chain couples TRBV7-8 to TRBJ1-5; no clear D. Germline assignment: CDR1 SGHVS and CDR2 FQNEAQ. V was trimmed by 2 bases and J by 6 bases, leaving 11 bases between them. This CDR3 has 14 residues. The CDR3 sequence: CASSLLVHGQPQHF. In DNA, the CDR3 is TGTGCCAGCAGCTTACTGGTTCACGGTCAGCCCCAGCATTTT.

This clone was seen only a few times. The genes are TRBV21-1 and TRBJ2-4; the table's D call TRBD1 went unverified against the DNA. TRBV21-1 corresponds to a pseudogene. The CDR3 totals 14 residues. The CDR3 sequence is CASSKAHKIDIQYF. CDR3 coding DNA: TGTGCCAGCAGCAAAGCGCACAAAATCGACATTCAGTACTTC.

CDR3 residues: CASSSPGQGPYEQYF. CDR3 in DNA: TGTGCCAGCAGTTCACCGGGACAGGGCCCGTACGAGCAGTACTTC. The rearrangement links TRBV28 to TRBJ2-7, with 9 bases fitting TRBD1. CDR3 length equals 15 residues. Germline CDR1 is MDHEN and CDR2 is SYDVKM. V lost 4 bases to trimming and J lost 4 bases; unmatched junction nucleotides: 8.

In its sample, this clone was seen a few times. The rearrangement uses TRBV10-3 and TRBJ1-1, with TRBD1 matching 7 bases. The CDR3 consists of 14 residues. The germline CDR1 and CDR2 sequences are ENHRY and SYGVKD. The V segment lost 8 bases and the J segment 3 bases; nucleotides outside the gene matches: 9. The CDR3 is CAIAQTGRDTEAFF. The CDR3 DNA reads TGTGCCATCGCTCAGACAGGGCGGGACACTGAAGCTTTCTTT.

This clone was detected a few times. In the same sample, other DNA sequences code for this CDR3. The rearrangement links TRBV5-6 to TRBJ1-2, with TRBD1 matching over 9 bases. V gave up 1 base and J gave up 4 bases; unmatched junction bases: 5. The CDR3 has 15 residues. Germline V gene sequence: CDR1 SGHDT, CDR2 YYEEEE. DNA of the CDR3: TGTGCCAGCAGCTTGCCTGACAGGGGGGGCTATGGCTACACCTTC. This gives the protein CASSLPDRGGYGYTF. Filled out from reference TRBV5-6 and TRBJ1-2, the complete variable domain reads DAGVTQSPTHLIKTRGQQVTLRCSPKSGHDTVSWYQQALGQGPQFIFQYYEEEERQRGNFPDRFSGHQFPNYSSELNVNALLLGDSALYLCASSLPDRGGYGYTFGSGTRLTVV.

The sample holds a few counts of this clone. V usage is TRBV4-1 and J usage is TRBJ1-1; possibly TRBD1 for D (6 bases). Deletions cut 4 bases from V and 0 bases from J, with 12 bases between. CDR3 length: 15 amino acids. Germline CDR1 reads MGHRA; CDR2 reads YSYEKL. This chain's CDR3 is CASSPTGQMNTEAFF. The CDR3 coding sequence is TGCGCCAGCAGCCCAACAGGACAGATGAACACTGAAGCTTTCTTT.

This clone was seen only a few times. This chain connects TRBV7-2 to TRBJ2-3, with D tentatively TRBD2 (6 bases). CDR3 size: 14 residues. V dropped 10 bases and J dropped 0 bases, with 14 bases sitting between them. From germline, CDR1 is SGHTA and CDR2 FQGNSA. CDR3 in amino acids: CANPSGSSTDTQYF. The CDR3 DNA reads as TGTGCCAACCCAAGCGGGTCAAGCACAGATACGCAGTATTTT.

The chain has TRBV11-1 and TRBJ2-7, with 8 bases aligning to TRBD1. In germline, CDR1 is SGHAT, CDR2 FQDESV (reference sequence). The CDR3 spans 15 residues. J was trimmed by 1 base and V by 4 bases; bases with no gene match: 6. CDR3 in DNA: TGTGCCAGCAGCTCTACAGGGGGAAGTTCCTACGAGCAGTACTTC. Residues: CASSSTGGSSYEQYF.

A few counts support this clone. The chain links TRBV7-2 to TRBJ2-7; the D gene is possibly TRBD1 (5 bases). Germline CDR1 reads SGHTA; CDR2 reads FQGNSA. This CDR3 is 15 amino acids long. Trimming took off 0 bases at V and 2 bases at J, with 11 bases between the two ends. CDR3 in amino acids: CASSLAPTGAYEQYF. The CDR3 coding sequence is TGTGCCAGCAGCTTAGCGCCTACAGGAGCCTACGAGCAGTACTTC.

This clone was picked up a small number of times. CDR3 sequence reads: CASSLGRGKETQYF. CDR3 DNA sequence: TGCGCCAGCAGCTTGGGCAGGGGTAAGGAGACCCAGTACTTC. This chain joins TRBV5-1 and TRBJ2-5, with D perhaps TRBD1 (6 bases). The V gene lost 0 bases and the J gene lost 5 bases, with 11 bases spanning the gap. The germline V gene encodes CDR1 SGHRS and CDR2 YFSETQ. This CDR3 is built from 14 residues. The full variable domain, its missing parts supplied by reference TRBV5-1 and TRBJ2-5, is KAGVTQTPRYLIKTRGQQVTLSCSPISGHRSVSWYQQTPGQGLQFLFEYFSETQRNKGNFPGRFSGRQFSNSRSEMNVSTLELGDSALYLCASSLGRGKETQYFGPGTRLLVL.

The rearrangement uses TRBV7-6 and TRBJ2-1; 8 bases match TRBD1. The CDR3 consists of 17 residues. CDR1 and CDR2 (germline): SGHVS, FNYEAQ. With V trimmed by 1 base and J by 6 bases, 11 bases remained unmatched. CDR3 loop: CASSLVGTGGAGNEQFF. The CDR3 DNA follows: TGTGCCAGCAGCTTAGTGGGCACAGGGGGAGCTGGCAATGAGCAGTTCTTC. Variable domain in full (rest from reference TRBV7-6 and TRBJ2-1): GAGVSQSPRYKVTKRGQDVALRCDPISGHVSLYWYRQALGQGPEFLTYFNYEAQQDKSGLPNDRFSAERPEGSISTLTIQRTEQRDSAMYRCASSLVGTGGAGNEQFFGPGTRLTVL.

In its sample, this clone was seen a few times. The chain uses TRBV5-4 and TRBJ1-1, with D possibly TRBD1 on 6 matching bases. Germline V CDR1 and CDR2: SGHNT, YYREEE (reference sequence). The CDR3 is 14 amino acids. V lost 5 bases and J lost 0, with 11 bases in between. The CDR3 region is CASSTQGLNTEAFF. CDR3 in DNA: TGTGCCAGCAGTACTCAGGGGCTGAACACTGAAGCTTTCTTT.

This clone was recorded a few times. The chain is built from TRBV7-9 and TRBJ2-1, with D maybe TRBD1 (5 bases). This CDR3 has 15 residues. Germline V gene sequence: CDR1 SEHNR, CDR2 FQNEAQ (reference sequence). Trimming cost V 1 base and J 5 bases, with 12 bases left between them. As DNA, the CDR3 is TGTGCCAGCAGCTTAGGCAGGGTGACGAACAATGAGCAGTTCTTC. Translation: CASSLGRVTNNEQFF.

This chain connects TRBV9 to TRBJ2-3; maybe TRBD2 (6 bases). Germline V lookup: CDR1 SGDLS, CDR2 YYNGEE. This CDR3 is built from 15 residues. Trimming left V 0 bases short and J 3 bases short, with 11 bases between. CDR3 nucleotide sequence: TGTGCCAGCAGCGTAGCGGGAGTCCTTACAGATACGCAGTATTTT. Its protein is CASSVAGVLTDTQYF. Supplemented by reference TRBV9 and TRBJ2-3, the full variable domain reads DSGVTQTPKHLITATGQRVTLRCSPRSGDLSVYWYQQSLDQGLQFLIQYYNGEERAKGNILERFSAQQFPDLHSELNLSSLELGDSALYFCASSVAGVLTDTQYFGPGTRLTVL.

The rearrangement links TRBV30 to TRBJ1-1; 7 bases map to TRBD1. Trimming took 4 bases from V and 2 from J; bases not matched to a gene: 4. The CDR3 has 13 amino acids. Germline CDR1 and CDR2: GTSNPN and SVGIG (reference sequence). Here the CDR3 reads CAWIYRGNTEAFF. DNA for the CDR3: TGTGCCTGGATTTACAGGGGCAACACTGAAGCTTTCTTT.

The CDR3 region is CASSLLAGGPYEQYF. CDR3 bases: TGTGCCAGCAGTTTACTAGCGGGAGGGCCCTACGAGCAGTACTTC. The chain recombines TRBV28 with TRBJ2-7, with 12 bases aligning to TRBD2. Germline CDR1 is MDHEN and CDR2 is SYDVKM. Trimming removed 2 bases from V and 2 bases from J; junction bases left unmatched: 1. This CDR3 spans 15 amino acids.

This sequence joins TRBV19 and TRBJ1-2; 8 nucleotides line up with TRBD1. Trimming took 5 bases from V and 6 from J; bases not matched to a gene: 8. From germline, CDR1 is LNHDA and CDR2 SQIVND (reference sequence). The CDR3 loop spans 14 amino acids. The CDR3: CASSARGQRDGYTF. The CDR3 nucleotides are TGTGCCAGTAGTGCCAGGGGGCAGAGGGATGGCTACACCTTC. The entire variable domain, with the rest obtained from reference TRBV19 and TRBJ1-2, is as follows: DGGITQSPKYLFRKEGQNVTLSCEQNLNHDAMYWYRQDPGQGLRLIYYSQIVNDFQKGDIAEGYSVSREKKESFPLTVTSAQKNPTAFYLCASSARGQRDGYTFGSGTRLTVV.

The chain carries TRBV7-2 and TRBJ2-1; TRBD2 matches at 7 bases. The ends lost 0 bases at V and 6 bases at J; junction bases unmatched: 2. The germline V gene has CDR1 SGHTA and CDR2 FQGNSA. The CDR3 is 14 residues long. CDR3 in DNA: TGTGCCAGCAGCTTAGCGGGACTAATCAATGAGCAGTTCTTC. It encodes CASSLAGLINEQFF.

CDR3 in DNA: TGTGCCAGCAGTTACTGGGGGGACGAGCAGTACTTC. This sequence encodes CASSYWGDEQYF. The J gene is TRBJ2-7, the V gene TRBV6-5; D might be TRBD2 (6 bases). CDR1 is MNHEY and CDR2 is SVGAGI in the germline V gene. Trimming stripped 1 base from V and 5 bases from J, with 6 bases between. The CDR3 is made up of 12 amino acids.